This is a list of T cell receptor beta chains from one sample in a study of blood T cell repertoires in COVID-19. TCRdb's table, derived via immunoSEQ multiplex PCR, lists solely in-frame clones and lacks some. The sample consists of 250,000 to 300,000 clones, approximately 86% of them appearing once. Sample: peripheral blood. Receptors originate from a woman in her seventies with COVID-19, enrolled during active disease. The conserved cysteine and the conserved F or W are not part of the CDR3 here.

V | CDR3
TRBV27 | ASSLSVGQINYGYT
TRBV7-2 | ASSLGQGGIFPSV
TRBV5-6 | ASSLAGANQPQH
TRBV9 | ASSATTGTNSPLH
TRBV12-3/TRBV12-4 | ASSLGSNYGYT
TRBV9 | ASSVQQGPVETQY
TRBV7-2 | ASSTQRGGQDTQY
TRBV5-4 | ASSLAESNQPQH
TRBV27 | ASSERGGRQF
TRBV10-3 | AISESPGGGTGELF
TRBV19 | ASSIDDRGSLSNQPQH
TRBV15 | ATSSPWTGGPYNSPLH
TRBV6-5 | ASIRVGTTDTQY
TRBV5-1 | ASSLGQGAAPNTEAF
TRBV5-1 | ASSIYRGNTEAF
TRBV30 | AWSGVINEKLF
TRBV5-1 | ASSARTQGVGSPLH
TRBV5-4 | ASSLGAGVTDTQY
TRBV18 | ASSPTGADTQY
TRBV27 | ASKAGYNQPQH
TRBV7-2 | ASSLKPGESYEQY
TRBV19 | ASSYRDIDEQY
TRBV10-1 | ASSESIGEYEQY
TRBV10-2 | ASSRTGEWGYT
TRBV7-9 | ASSPHGQDRDEQY
TRBV18 | ASSPQTATNTGELF
TRBV5-4 | ASSLGRDRNSPLH
TRBV7-2 | ASSHRDRNFYGYT
TRBV6-5 | ASISQGYTEAF
TRBV19 | ASSSGYGYT
TRBV7-2 | ASSVTGVKPQH
TRBV27 | ASSPGTVRDTEAF
TRBV25-1 | ASRAGTGAYEQY
TRBV19 | ASSIASGTRTDTQY
TRBV7-2 | ASSLDPSSYEQY
TRBV10-3 | AISRTGAATGELF
TRBV7-2 | ASDPTTVRGYGYT
TRBV27 | ASSQRQENEKLF
TRBV11-2 | ASSLEVYNTGELF
TRBV5-8 | ASSLAVGYT
TRBV6-1 | ASSEAFSGLAGTSY
TRBV19 | ASSRDREVAYGYT
TRBV11-2 | ASSLGTGVLEQY
TRBV6-5 | ATQQGWGTEAF
TRBV6-5 | ASSFGTSSEAF
TRBV25-1 | ASSEFGLEAF
TRBV18 | ASSTVNNQPQH
TRBV7-9 | ASSYGTSKANEQF
TRBV9 | ASSPTGSPFLQY
TRBV24-1 | ATSLPGDSNQPQH
TRBV5-1 | ASSFLAGGLSSGYEQF